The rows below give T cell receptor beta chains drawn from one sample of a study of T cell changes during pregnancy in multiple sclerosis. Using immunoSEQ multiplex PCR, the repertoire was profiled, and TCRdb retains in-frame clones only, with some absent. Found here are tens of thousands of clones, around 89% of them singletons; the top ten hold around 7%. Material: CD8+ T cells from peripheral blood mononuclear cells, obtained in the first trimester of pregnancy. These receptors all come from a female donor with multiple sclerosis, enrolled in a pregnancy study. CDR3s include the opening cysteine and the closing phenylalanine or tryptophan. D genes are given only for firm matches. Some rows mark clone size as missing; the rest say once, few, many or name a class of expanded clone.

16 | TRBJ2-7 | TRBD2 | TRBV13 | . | TGTGCCAGCAGCTTAATTAGCGGGAGGACTTCCTACGAGCAGTACTTC | CASSLISGRTSYEQYF
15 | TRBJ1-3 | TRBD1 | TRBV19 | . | TGTGCCAGTAGTATAAGTGACAGGGTTGGAAACACCATATATTTT | CASSISDRVGNTIYF
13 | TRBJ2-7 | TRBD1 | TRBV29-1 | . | TGCAGCGGAAGACAGGGGGATACCTACGAGCAGTACTTC | CSGRQGDTYEQYF
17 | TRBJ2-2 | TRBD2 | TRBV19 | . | TGTGCCAGTAGTATAGACGGGCTAGCGGGAGGTTACGGGGAGCTGTTTTTT | CASSIDGLAGGYGELFF
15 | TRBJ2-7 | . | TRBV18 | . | TGTGCCAGCTCACCACCGGGAGAGTTGAGATACGAGCAGTACTTC | CASSPPGELRYEQYF
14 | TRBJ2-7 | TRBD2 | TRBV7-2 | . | TGTGCCAGCAGCTGGGGACTAGTCCTTTACGAGCAGTACTTC | CASSWGLVLYEQYF
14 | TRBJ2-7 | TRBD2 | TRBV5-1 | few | TGCGCCAGCAGCTTGGCACGGGAGGCTGACGAGCAGTACTTC | CASSLAREADEQYF
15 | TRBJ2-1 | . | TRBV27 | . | TGTGCCAGCAGTTTCGGGGGTGGGTTCTACAATGAGCAGTTCTTC | CASSFGGGFYNEQFF
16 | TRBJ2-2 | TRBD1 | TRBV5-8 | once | TGTGCCAGCAGCCCCCCAGACAGGGCGAGAACCGGGGAGCTGTTTTTT | CASSPPDRARTGELFF
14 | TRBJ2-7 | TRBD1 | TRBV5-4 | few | TGTGCCAGCAGCGGACAGGGGTTATCCTACGAGCAGTACTTC | CASSGQGLSYEQYF
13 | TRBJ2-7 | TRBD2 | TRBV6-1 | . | TGTGCCAGCAGACAACGGGAGGGCCACGAGCAGTACTTC | CASRQREGHEQYF
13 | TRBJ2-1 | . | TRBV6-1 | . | TGTGCCAGCAATGTGAACGGCTACAATGAGCAGTTCTTC | CASNVNGYNEQFF
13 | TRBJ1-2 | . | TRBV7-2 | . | TGTGCCAGCAGGTTACAGGGTAACGATGGCTACACCTTC | CASRLQGNDGYTF
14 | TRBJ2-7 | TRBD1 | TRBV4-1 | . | TGCGCCAGCAGCCCCGGACAGGGGAACAACGAGCAGTACTTC | CASSPGQGNNEQYF
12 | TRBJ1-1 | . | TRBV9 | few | TGTGCCAGCAGCGGTATGACAGCAGAAGCTTTCTTT | CASSGMTAEAFF
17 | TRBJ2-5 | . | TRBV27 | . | TGTGCCAGCAGTTCCCCTTTCGGGAGAGGTTCTTTGGAGACCCAGTACTTC | CASSSPFGRGSLETQYF
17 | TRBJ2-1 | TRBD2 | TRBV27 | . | TGTGCCAGCAGTCCCACAGGGACTAGCGTCGCCTACAATGAGCAGTTCTTC | CASSPTGTSVAYNEQFF
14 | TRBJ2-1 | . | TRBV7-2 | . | TGTGCCAGCAGCTCGACAGGTTTTTACAATGAGCAGTTCTTC | CASSSTGFYNEQFF
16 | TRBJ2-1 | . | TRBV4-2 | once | TGTGCCAGCAGCCAAGATGAGGGACAAGGAAGCAATGAGCAGTTCTTC | CASSQDEGQGSNEQFF
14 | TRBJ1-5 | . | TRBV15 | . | TGTGCCACCAGCAAAGACAGTTTAAATCAGCCCCAGCATTTT | CATSKDSLNQPQHF
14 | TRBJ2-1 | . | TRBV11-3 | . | TGTGCCAGCAGCTTAGATTTTTATGACAATGAGCAGTTCTTC | CASSLDFYDNEQFF
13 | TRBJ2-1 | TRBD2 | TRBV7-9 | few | TGTGCCAGCAGGGAGGGCCTTCAGCGGGATCCGTTCTTC | CASREGLQRDPFF
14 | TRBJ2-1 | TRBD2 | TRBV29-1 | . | TGCAGCGTTGAGAGCGGGAGCTCCTACAATGAGCAGTTCTTC | CSVESGSSYNEQFF
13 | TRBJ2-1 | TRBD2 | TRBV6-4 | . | TGTGCCAGCAGTGATCTAGCGGGAGATGAGCAGTTCTTC | CASSDLAGDEQFF
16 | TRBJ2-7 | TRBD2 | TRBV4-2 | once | TGTGCCAGCAGCCAGGGACTAGCGGGGGAGGTCTACGAGCAGTACTTC | CASSQGLAGEVYEQYF
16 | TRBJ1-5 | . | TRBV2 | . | TGTGCCAGCAGTGGCCCCCGCCTGGGGGCGAGTCAGCCCCAGCATTTT | CASSGPRLGASQPQHF
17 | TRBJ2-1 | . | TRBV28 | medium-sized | TGTGCCAGCAGTTCCCTGGGGCAATACCTCTCGGATCCGTGGCAGTTCTTC | CASSSLGQYLSDPWQFF
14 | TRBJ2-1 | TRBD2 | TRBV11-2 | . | TGTGCCAGCAGCTTTGAGGGAGGGGCGAATGAGCAGTTCTTC | CASSFEGGANEQFF
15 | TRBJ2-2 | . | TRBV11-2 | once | TGCGCCAGCAGCCAATATGAGGGAAGCACCGGGGAGCTGTTTTTT | CASSQYEGSTGELFF
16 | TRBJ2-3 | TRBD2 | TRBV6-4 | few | TGTGCCAGCAGTGACTCGGCGGGAGACGGTACAGATACGCAGTATTTT | CASSDSAGDGTDTQYF
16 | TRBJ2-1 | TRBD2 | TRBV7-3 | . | TGTGCCAGCAGCTTCCAACCTAGCGGAGTCTACAATGAGCAGTTCTTC | CASSFQPSGVYNEQFF
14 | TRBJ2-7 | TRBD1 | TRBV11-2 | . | TGTGCCAGCAGCCTGGGACAGGGGCTATACGAGCAGTACTTC | CASSLGQGLYEQYF
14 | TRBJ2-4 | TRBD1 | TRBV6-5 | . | TGTGCCAGCAGTCTCGGGACAGAGAGGAACATTCAGTACTTC | CASSLGTERNIQYF
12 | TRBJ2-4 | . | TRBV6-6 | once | TGTGCCAGCCAGTCCGACAAAAACATTCAGTACTTC | CASQSDKNIQYF
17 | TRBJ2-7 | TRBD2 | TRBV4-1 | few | TGCGCCAGCAGCCATCGGGGACTAGCGGGAGAAGGATACGAGCAGTACTTC | CASSHRGLAGEGYEQYF
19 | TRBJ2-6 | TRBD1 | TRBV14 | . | TGTGCCAGCAGTCCTCCGCCGGACAGGGACCTTTCTGGGGCCAACGTCCTGACTTTC | CASSPPPDRDLSGANVLTF
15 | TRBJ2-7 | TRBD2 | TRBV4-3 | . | TGCGCCAGCAGCCAAGGGACTAGCGCACTCTACGAGCAGTACTTC | CASSQGTSALYEQYF
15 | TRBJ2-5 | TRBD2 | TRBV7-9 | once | TGTGCCAGCAGCTGGGGTGAGCGGGAGGAAGAGACCCAGTACTTC | CASSWGEREEETQYF
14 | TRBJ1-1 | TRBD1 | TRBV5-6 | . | TGTGCCAGCAGCTTCGGACAGGGAGGGACTGAAGCTTTCTTT | CASSFGQGGTEAFF
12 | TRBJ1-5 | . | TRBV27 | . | TGTGCCAGCGGGGCACCCGCTCAGCCCCAGCATTTT | CASGAPAQPQHF
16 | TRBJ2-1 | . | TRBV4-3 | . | TGCGCCAGCAGCCCCAGGGACAGGGTACGGGAGGGTGAGCAGTTCTTC | CASSPRDRVREGEQFF
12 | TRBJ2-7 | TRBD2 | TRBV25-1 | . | TGTGCCAGCGGGGGAGGGGCCTACGAGCAGTACTTC | CASGGGAYEQYF
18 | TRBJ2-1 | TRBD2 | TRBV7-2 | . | TGTGCCAGCAGCTTAGTGGGGAGGGTCACCTTAGCCTACAATGAGCAGTTCTTC | CASSLVGRVTLAYNEQFF
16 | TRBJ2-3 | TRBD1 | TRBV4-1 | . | TGCGCCAGCAGCCAAACAAATCAGGGGGCTGGGGATACGCAGTATTTT | CASSQTNQGAGDTQYF
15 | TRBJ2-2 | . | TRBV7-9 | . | TGTGCCAGCAGCTTATCGGGGGTAGTAGCCGGGGAGCTGTTTTTT | CASSLSGVVAGELFF
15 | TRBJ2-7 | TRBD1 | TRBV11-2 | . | TGTGCCAGCAGCTTCGAGACAGGGGGTATCTACGAGCAGTACTTC | CASSFETGGIYEQYF
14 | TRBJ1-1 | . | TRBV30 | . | TGTGCCTGGAGTGTCGGGGTCGTGAACACTGAAGCTTTCTTT | CAWSVGVVNTEAFF
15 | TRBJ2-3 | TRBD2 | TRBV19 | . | TGTGCCAGTAGTAGGACTAGCGGGAGCGCAGATACGCAGTATTTT | CASSRTSGSADTQYF
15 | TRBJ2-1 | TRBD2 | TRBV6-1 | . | TGTGCCAGCATCCCTGGGGGGGACCTATACAATGAGCAGTTCTTC | CASIPGGDLYNEQFF
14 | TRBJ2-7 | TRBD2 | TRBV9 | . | TGTGCCAGCAGCGTGGGACTAGCGAACTCCGAGCAGTACTTC | CASSVGLANSEQYF
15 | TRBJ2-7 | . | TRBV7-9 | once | TGTGCCAGCAGCGCATCAGGCAGACCTATCTACGAGCAGTACTTC | CASSASGRPIYEQYF
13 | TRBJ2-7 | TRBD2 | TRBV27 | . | TGTGCCAGCAGACTAGCGGGAGCCTACGAGCAGTACTTC | CASRLAGAYEQYF
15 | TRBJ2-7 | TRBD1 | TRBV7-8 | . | TGTGCCAGCAGCCACTGGGACAGGGGGGGCTACGAGCAGTACTTC | CASSHWDRGGYEQYF
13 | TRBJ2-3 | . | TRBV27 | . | TGTGCCAGCAGTTTAAGCGGATCAGATACGCAGTATTTT | CASSLSGSDTQYF
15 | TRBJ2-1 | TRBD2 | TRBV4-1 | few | TGCGCCAGCAGCCAAGATCGGGAGCGGGATAATGAGCAGTTCTTC | CASSQDRERDNEQFF
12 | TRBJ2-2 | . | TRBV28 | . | TGTGCCAGCAGTTTATTCTTCGGGGAGCTGTTTTTT | CASSLFFGELFF
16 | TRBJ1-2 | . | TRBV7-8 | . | TGTGCCAGCAGCCCCCACAGGGAATTTATCAACTATGGCTACACCTTC | CASSPHREFINYGYTF
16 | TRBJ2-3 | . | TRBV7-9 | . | TGTGCCAGCAGCTTAGACGGACAGTCAGGCACAGATACGCAGTATTTT | CASSLDGQSGTDTQYF
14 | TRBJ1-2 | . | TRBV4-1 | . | TGCGCCAGCAGCCAAGTTGTCAGGAACTATGGCTACACCTTC | CASSQVVRNYGYTF